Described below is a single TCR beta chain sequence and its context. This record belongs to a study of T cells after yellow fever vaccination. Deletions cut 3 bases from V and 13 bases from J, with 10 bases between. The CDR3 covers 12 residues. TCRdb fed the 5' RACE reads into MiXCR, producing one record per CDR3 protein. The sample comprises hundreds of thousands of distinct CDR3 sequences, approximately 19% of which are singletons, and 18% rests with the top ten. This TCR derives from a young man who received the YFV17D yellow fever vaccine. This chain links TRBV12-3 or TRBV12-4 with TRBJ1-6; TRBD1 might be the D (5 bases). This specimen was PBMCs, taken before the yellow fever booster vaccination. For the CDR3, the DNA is TGTGCCAGCAGTTTCACGGGGACGCCCCTCCACTTT. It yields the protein CASSFTGTPLHF.